This TCR beta chain was obtained from a study of prognosis after radiotherapy for stage I lung cancer. For the study at large: Each patient with non-small cell lung cancer was deemed medically inoperable. Study observations and caveats: Usage of the TRBV and TRBJ genes (in patients with versus without metastases) was reportedly different. Unique TCR clone counts dropped after stereotactic body radiation therapy, from a median of 10,088 to 6,861.

V was clipped by 5 bases and J by 5 bases; unmatched bases: 14. The CDR3 is made up of 16 amino acids. Per germline, CDR1 MNHEY and CDR2 SVGEGT. Of note for this clonotype: Its specificity is unknown. The missing conserved phenylalanine or tryptophan at the end of this CDR3 makes a read error likely.

The study amplified the TCR beta CDR3 region from genomic DNA. This amplification was carried out by two rounds of multiplex PCR. Gene-specific primers for each TRBV and TRBJ gene drove first-round PCR. Second-round PCR used universal primers. Via MiXCR, TCRdb re-called the multiplex PCR reads, giving one row per CDR3 protein. The profile shows approximately 20,000 distinct CDR3 sequences, approximately 28% of them singletons. The clonotype was recovered from a donor of 50 years or more with non-small cell lung cancer. The rearrangement uses TRBV6-2 or TRBV6-3 and TRBJ1-2, with TRBD1 matching 7 bases. The sample was PBMCs, taken before or after stereotactic body radiation therapy (not recorded which). The CDR3: CASSGGTEPQSYGYTL. CDR3 nucleotide sequence: TGTGCCAGCAGTGGGGGGACAGAGCCTCAGTCGTATGGCTACACCCTC.